The T cell receptor beta chain under discussion was sequenced for a study of OX40 agonist ivuxolimab in advanced cancers. Overall study: The dose of intravenous ivuxolimab that patients received every 2 weeks ranged from 0.01 to 10 mg/kg.

The data were produced by immunoSEQ multiplex PCR, yet TCRdb's version contains in-frame clones alone and is incomplete. The sample includes about 63,000 clones, around 91% seen only once; the top ten take about a tenth. Notes on the study in general: Expansion of clones was among the lowest in partial responders at 0.1-3.0 mg/kg.

Details on this clone: What it binds is not known.

Germline assignment: CDR1 SGDLS and CDR2 YYNGEE. V gave up 3 bases and J gave up 0 bases, with 6 bases separating them. The CDR3 loop spans 13 amino acids. Patients with a history of autoimmune disease or on systemic immunosuppression were excluded. This receptor was taken from an adult with an advanced solid tumor such as melanoma, head and neck, liver or kidney cancer. The sample here was CD4+ or CD8+ T cells sorted from blood, taken in a trial of the OX40 agonist ivuxolimab. The chain employs TRBV9 and TRBJ1-1, with D uncertain. The CDR3 DNA reads as TGTGCCAGCAGCGGACAAGTGAACACTGAAGCTTTCTTT. Protein product: CASSGQVNTEAFF.